This T cell receptor (beta chain) was sequenced during a study of blood T cell repertoires in COVID-19. Study information: The analysed material was cDNA or gDNA that came from T cells, B-cell-depleted T cells, or PBMCs.

Clones were read by immunoSEQ multiplex PCR, and TCRdb kept only the in-frame ones, dropping some. The repertoire consists of 300,000 to 350,000 clones, with around 92% occurring once and the leading ten covering roughly a tenth. Germline V CDR1 and CDR2: MGHRA, YSYEKL. The V and J ends lost 0 bases and 6 bases, in that order; junction bases with no gene match: 7. The CDR3 is 16 amino acids. The sequence was collected from a woman aged 30 to 39 who had recovered from COVID-19. This chain uses TRBV4-1 with TRBJ2-1; 8 nucleotides agree with TRBD2. Material: PBMCs or T cells enriched from blood (not recorded which). The CDR3, as DNA: TGCGCCAGCAGCCAAGATCTGGGACTAGTTGGCAATGAGCAGTTCTTC. Protein sequence: CASSQDLGLVGNEQFF.